This T cell receptor beta chain was obtained from a study of control samples from healthy donors and cancer patients. CDR1 and CDR2 from the germline V gene are DFQATT and SNEGSKA (reference sequence). There are 12 residues in the CDR3. Between the trimmed V and J ends, which lost 3 bases and 1 base, there was a span of 6 bases. This clone was seen more than once but under ten times. TCRdb's copy holds only in-frame clones and misses some; the assay was immunoSEQ multiplex PCR. This sample has approximately 210,000 clones; about 90% occur once, and the top ten carry around 1.9%. This TCR derives from a man aged 25 to 40 in good health. Sequenced sample: blood. The chain carries TRBV20-1 and TRBJ1-1; D unresolved. CDR3 bases: TGCAGTGCTAGTGTCAGGAACACTGAAGCTTTCTTT. Protein product: CSASVRNTEAFF.